Presented here are 14 T cell receptor beta chains from one specimen sequenced in a study of breast tumors, draining lymph nodes, adjacent tissues. TCRdb re-called the multiplex PCR reads through MiXCR, storing one row per CDR3 protein. This table has some 140,000 distinct CDR3 sequences, approximately 20% appearing once. Axillary draining lymph nodes of breast cancer patients supplied the node samples. Sequencing input: axillary lymph node tissue. Receptors originate from a female donor with breast cancer. Some clones in this sample may be carry-over from other donors' samples.

Ten or more counts support this clonotype. The chain uses TRBV10-1 and TRBJ1-2; D remains ambiguous. The CDR3 is 13 amino acids. Trimming took 5 bases from V and 8 from J, leaving 15 bases between them. Germline CDR1 is WNHNN and CDR2 is SYGVQD (reference sequence). The CDR3 bases are TGCGCCAGCAGTCCCGGGCGGGGTGGAGGCTACACCTTC. It yields the protein CASSPGRGGGYTF.

This clonotype was observed at least ten times. The chain is built from TRBV5-1 and TRBJ2-1; 15 bases align to TRBD2. The CDR3 extends over 16 amino acids. Germline trimming cut 0 bases from V and 9 bases from J; bases unmatched to any gene: 4. The V gene's germline CDR1 is SGHRS and CDR2 YFSETQ. This CDR3 is CASSLAGTSGRFEQFF. For the CDR3, the DNA is TGCGCCAGCAGCTTGGCAGGGACTAGCGGGAGGTTTGAGCAGTTCTTC.

This clonotype was detected ten times or more. The rearrangement uses TRBV4-3 and TRBJ2-1; D gene uncertain. CDR1 is LGHNA and CDR2 is YSLEER in the germline V gene. V lost 0 bases and J 15 bases, leaving 15 bases between the germline ends. The CDR3 runs to 13 residues. This chain's CDR3 is CASSQDAARRVFF. DNA for the CDR3: TGCGCCAGCAGCCAAGATGCGGCAAGAAGGGTGTTCTTC.

Turning to this clonotype: This may be a read error, as it is one base from a much larger clone. As DNA, the CDR3 is TGCAGTGCTAGTCTAGCGGGAGGGCCGAGCGGCGGCACAGATACGCGGTATTTT. It translates to CSASLAGGPSGGTDTRYF. The chain combines TRBV20-1 with TRBJ2-3; 12 nucleotides align to TRBD2. The germline V gene encodes CDR1 DFQATT and CDR2 SNEGSKA (reference sequence). The CDR3 length is 18 residues.

This clonotype was seen at least ten times. The chain uses TRBV18 and TRBJ2-7, with a weak D call TRBD1 (5 bases). Germline CDR1 reads KGHSH; CDR2 reads LQKENI. With 2 bases removed from V and 3 bases from J, the gap between germline ends came to 11 bases. This CDR3 is built from 14 residues. The CDR3 sequence: CASSPAGSVYEQYF. CDR3 DNA sequence: TGTGCCAGCTCACCAGCAGGGTCGGTCTACGAGCAGTACTTC.

The gene calls are TRBV7-9 and TRBJ1-1, with TRBD1 matching 7 bases. Trimming removed 5 bases from V and 4 bases from J; junction bases left unmatched: 7. The CDR3 is 14 residues long. Germline V CDR1 and CDR2: SEHNR, FQNEAQ (reference sequence). Written as DNA, the CDR3 is TGTGCCAGCAGCCGAGACAGGGTGAGCACTGAAGCTTTCTTT. Encoded protein: CASSRDRVSTEAFF.

This clonotype was seen repeatedly, ten times or more. The J gene is TRBJ2-2, the V gene TRBV4-1; D tentatively fits TRBD1 or TRBD2 (5 bases each). There are 15 residues in the CDR3. Germline V gene lookup returns CDR1 MGHRA and CDR2 YSYEKL. The ends were cut back, 1 base at V and 2 bases at J, with 8 bases in the middle. CDR3 DNA: TGCGCCAGCAGCCAAGGGGACCTAAACACCGGGGAGCTGTTTTTT. Translated, it gives CASSQGDLNTGELFF.

There are many counts of this clonotype. V usage is TRBV11-2 and J usage is TRBJ2-1; no reliable D call. V was clipped by 3 bases and J by 7 bases, with 19 bases between them. The CDR3 length is 16 residues. CDR1 is SGHAT and CDR2 is FQNNGV in the germline V gene. CDR3 nucleotide sequence: TGTGCCAGCAGCTTCCAGGTATCTCCCCTTGGGAATGAGCAGTTCTTC. Its protein product is CASSFQVSPLGNEQFF.

In its sample, this clonotype was seen many times. The chain joins TRBV6-1 to TRBJ2-2; D is possibly TRBD1 (5 bases). V was shortened by 5 bases and J by 1 base, with 11 bases between the two germline ends. CDR3 length equals 15 residues. The germline V gene has CDR1 MNHNS and CDR2 SASEGT. CDR3 sequence: CASSSGHGNTGELFF. The CDR3, as DNA: TGTGCCAGCAGTTCAGGACACGGGAACACCGGGGAGCTGTTTTTT.

This clonotype was counted at least ten times. The chain's CDR3 is CASSSRTGLEQYF. The CDR3 nucleotides are TGTGCCAGCAGCTCGCGGACAGGCTTAGAGCAGTACTTC. The V call is TRBV7-2, the J call TRBJ2-7; the match to TRBD1 covers 7 bases. Germline lookup yields CDR1 SGHTA and CDR2 FQGNSA. Unmatched junction bases numbered 7, after V lost 4 bases and J lost 7 bases. CDR3 length equals 13 residues.

About this clonotype: One base away lies a much larger clone, so this may be a sequencing read error. The rearrangement joins TRBV29-1 to TRBJ1-2, with 10 bases lining up with TRBD1. The CDR3 totals 13 residues. The germline gives CDR1 SQVTM, CDR2 ANQGSEA. The CDR3 sequence: CSVEGQGNCGYTF. Written as DNA, the CDR3 is TGCAGCGTTGAGGGACAGGGGAACTGTGGCTACACCTTC.

This clonotype was found many times. The V call is TRBV29-1, the J call TRBJ2-1; a weak D match, TRBD2 (5 bases). CDR1 is SQVTM, CDR2 ANQGSEA, per germline. V lost 7 bases, J lost 9 bases, and 22 bases lay in between. The CDR3 has 14 amino acids. CDR3 loop: CSGLPAGINGEQFF. The CDR3 DNA reads TGCAGCGGTTTACCGGCGGGTATCAACGGTGAGCAGTTCTTC.

This clonotype was recorded at least ten times. The gene calls are TRBV20-1 and TRBJ2-1; 7 bases line up with TRBD2. V gave up 6 bases and J gave up 4 bases; unmatched junction bases: 15. Per germline, CDR1 DFQATT and CDR2 SNEGSKA (reference sequence). This CDR3 spans 16 amino acids. CDR3 protein: CSAPPGPSGEYNEQFF. The CDR3, as DNA: TGCAGTGCGCCACCAGGACCGAGCGGGGAGTACAATGAGCAGTTCTTC.

Remarks on this clonotype: A far larger clone is only one base removed, so a read error is likely. The CDR3 bases are TGTGCCAGCAGCCTGACTGGCGGGGAGGCCCAGTACTTC. This translates into CASSLTGGEAQYF. The rearrangement uses TRBV9 and TRBJ2-5; D possibly corresponds to TRBD2 (6 bases). V lost 4 bases, J lost 9 bases, and 16 bases lay in between. CDR3 length equals 13 residues. Germline lookup yields CDR1 SGDLS and CDR2 YYNGEE.